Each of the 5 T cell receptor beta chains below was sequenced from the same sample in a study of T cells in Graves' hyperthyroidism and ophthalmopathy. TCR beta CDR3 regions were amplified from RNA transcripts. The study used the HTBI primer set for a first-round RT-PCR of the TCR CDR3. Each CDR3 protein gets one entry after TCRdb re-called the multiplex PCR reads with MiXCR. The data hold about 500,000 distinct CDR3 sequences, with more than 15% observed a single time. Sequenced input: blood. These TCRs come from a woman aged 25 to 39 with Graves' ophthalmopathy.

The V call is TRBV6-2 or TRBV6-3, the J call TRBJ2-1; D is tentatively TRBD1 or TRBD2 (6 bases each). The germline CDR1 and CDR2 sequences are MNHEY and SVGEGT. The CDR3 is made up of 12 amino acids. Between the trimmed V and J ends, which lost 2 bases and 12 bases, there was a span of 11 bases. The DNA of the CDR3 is TGTGCCAGCAGTTACCCGGGGGCTCCGCAGTTCTTC. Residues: CASSYPGAPQFF.

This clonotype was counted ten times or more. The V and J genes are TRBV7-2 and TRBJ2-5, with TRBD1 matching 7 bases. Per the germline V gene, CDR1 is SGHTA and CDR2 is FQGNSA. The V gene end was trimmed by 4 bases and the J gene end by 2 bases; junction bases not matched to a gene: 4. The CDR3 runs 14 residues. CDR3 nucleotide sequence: TGTGCCAGCAGCTCCGACAGGGTGCAAGAGACCCAGTACTTC. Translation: CASSSDRVQETQYF. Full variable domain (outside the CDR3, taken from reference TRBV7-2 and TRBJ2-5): GAGVSQSPSNKVTEKGKDVELRCDPISGHTALYWYRQSLGQGLEFLIYFQGNSAPDKSGLPSDRFSAERTGGSVSTLTIQRTQQEDSAVYLCASSSDRVQETQYFGPGTRLLVL.

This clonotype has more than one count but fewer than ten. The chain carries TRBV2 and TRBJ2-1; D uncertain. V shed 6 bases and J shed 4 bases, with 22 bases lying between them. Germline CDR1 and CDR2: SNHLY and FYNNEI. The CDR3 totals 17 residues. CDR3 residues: CASSQDIGVSLYNEQFF. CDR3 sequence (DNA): TGTGCCAGCAGCCAAGATATAGGAGTCTCCTTGTACAATGAGCAGTTCTTC.

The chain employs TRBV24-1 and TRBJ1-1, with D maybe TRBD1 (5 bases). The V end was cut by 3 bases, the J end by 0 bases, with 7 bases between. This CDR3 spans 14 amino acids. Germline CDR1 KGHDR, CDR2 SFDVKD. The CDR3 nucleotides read TGTGCCACCAGTGATAGGGGTATGAACACTGAAGCTTTCTTT. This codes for CATSDRGMNTEAFF.

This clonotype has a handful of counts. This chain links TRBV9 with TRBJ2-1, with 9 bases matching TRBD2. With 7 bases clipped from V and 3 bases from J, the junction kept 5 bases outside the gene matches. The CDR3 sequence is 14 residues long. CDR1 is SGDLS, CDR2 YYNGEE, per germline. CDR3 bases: TGTGCCAGCGCGGGAGGGGACAGCTACAATGAGCAGTTCTTC. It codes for CASAGGDSYNEQFF.